The 4 T cell receptor beta chains listed next were all sequenced from one sample in a study of blood T cell repertoires in COVID-19. Sequencing used immunoSEQ multiplex PCR; TCRdb keeps in-frame clones, though not all of them. The sample lists about 150,000 clones, around 90% occurring once. Sample: peripheral blood. These receptors originate from a man aged 50 or older who had recovered from COVID-19.

The chain couples TRBV27 to TRBJ2-7; no definite D call. CDR1 and CDR2 (germline): MNHEY, SMNVEV (reference sequence). The CDR3 has 12 amino acids. Deletions cut 3 bases from V and 6 bases from J, with 9 bases between. As DNA, the CDR3 is TGTGCCAGCAGTTTCTCGCCGAGCGAGCAGTACTTC. This gives the protein CASSFSPSEQYF.

This clone was seen a few times. V gene TRBV5-1 combines with J gene TRBJ1-5; 10 positions agree with TRBD1. V was pared by 0 bases and J by 5 bases, with 5 bases of the junction left unmatched. The CDR3 is made up of 16 amino acids. Germline V gene data show CDR1 as SGHRS and CDR2 as YFSETQ. CDR3 protein: CASSLAPDRGDQPQHF. The CDR3 DNA is TGCGCCAGCAGCTTGGCCCCGGACAGGGGGGATCAGCCCCAGCATTTT.

The chain carries TRBV6-2 or TRBV6-3 and TRBJ2-7, with 9 bases lining up with TRBD1. V gave up 0 bases and J gave up 6 bases; unmatched junction bases: 9. The CDR3 runs to 16 residues. Germline V lookup: CDR1 MNHEY, CDR2 SVGEGT. The CDR3 nucleotides read TGTGCCAGCAGTTACTCACCGGGACAGGGAAATGTCGAGCAGTACTTC. This sequence encodes CASSYSPGQGNVEQYF.

V usage is TRBV10-2 and J usage is TRBJ1-5; maybe TRBD1 (6 bases). This CDR3 comprises 15 residues. Trimming pared 0 bases from V and 9 bases from J, leaving 15 bases between. Germline V gives CDR1 WSHSY, CDR2 SAAADI. The CDR3 DNA follows: TGCGCCAGCAGTGAGTCCCGGACAGCCAGCGGGCCCCAGCATTTT. It encodes CASSESRTASGPQHF.